One and the same sample provided the 8 T cell receptor beta chains below, sequenced in a study of shared clonotypes between healthy human individuals. This table comes from immunoSEQ multiplex PCR, and its TCRdb copy is limited to in-frame clones, with some not included. The sample yields around 690,000 clones, about 92% seen once. Sequenced input: memory CD8+ T cells from PBMCs. Subset described: CD45RO+ cells pooled with CCR7-negative TemRA cells. The receptors come from a young man in good health. Some clones in this sample may be carry-over from other donors' samples.

The chain employs TRBV4-1 and TRBJ2-3; D uncertain. The CDR3 sequence is 13 residues long. CDR1 and CDR2 (germline): MGHRA, YSYEKL. The germline V and J ends were trimmed by 4 bases and 4 bases, with 9 bases remaining between them. Here the CDR3 DNA reads TGCGCCAGCAGCCGAGTCCGTTCAGATACGCAGTATTTT. The encoded protein is CASSRVRSDTQYF.

The count of this clone is one. This sequence joins TRBV27 and TRBJ1-2; no clear D gene. CDR3 length equals 13 residues. The germline CDR1 and CDR2 sequences are MNHEY and SMNVEV (reference sequence). Trimming removed 5 bases at V and 4 bases at J, with 11 bases between. The CDR3, as DNA: TGTGCCAGCAGTCTTACCCGGTCCTATGGCTACACCTTC. Residues: CASSLTRSYGYTF.

The V gene is TRBV5-1, the J gene TRBJ1-1, with D tentatively TRBD1 (5 bases). From germline, CDR1 is SGHRS and CDR2 YFSETQ. The CDR3 extends over 14 amino acids. Trimming pared 3 bases from V and 1 base from J, leaving 10 bases between. The CDR3 spells CASSWPGRNTEAFF. Here the CDR3 DNA reads TGCGCCAGCAGCTGGCCGGGACGGAACACTGAAGCTTTCTTT.

The V and J genes are TRBV7-9 and TRBJ2-7; D is possibly TRBD2 (7 bases). The CDR3 runs 16 residues. Trimming cost V 0 bases and J 3 bases, with 15 bases left between them. Germline V gene sequence: CDR1 SEHNR, CDR2 FQNEAQ (reference sequence). CDR3 sequence reads: CASSLAEGGLFYEQYF. CDR3 in DNA: TGTGCCAGCAGCTTAGCGGAGGGGGGGCTCTTCTACGAGCAGTACTTC.

This chain links TRBV28 with TRBJ2-7; 8 nucleotides match TRBD2. The ends lost 7 bases at V and 4 bases at J; junction bases unmatched: 9. The germline V gene encodes CDR1 MDHEN and CDR2 SYDVKM. The CDR3 is 14 residues long. CDR3 residues: CASIASGSGYEQYF. CDR3 in DNA: TGTGCCAGCATAGCTAGCGGGTCAGGGTACGAGCAGTACTTC.

The V and J genes are TRBV7-6 and TRBJ2-5; possibly TRBD1 or TRBD2 for D (7 bases each). The germline gives CDR1 SGHVS, CDR2 FNYEAQ. V shed 1 base and J shed 4 bases, with 16 bases lying between them. This CDR3 is built from 16 residues. The CDR3 loop is CASSLGSPRGGETQYF. The CDR3 DNA follows: TGTGCCAGCAGCTTAGGGTCCCCCAGGGGGGGAGAGACCCAGTACTTC.

The chain uses TRBV6-1 and TRBJ2-3; 8 bases match TRBD2. The V gene's germline CDR1 is MNHNS and CDR2 SASEGT. V shed 1 base and J 4 bases; nucleotides not matched to a gene: 7. The CDR3 spans 16 residues. The CDR3 nucleotides are TGTGCCAGCAGTGAAGGTCGGGAGGGGGGCGCAGATACGCAGTATTTT. Translation: CASSEGREGGADTQYF.

The chain joins TRBV7-9 to TRBJ2-6; D is possibly TRBD1 (6 bases). The V gene's germline CDR1 is SEHNR and CDR2 FQNEAQ (reference sequence). The CDR3 extends over 17 amino acids. Deletions cut 5 bases from V and 0 bases from J, with 14 bases between. Here the CDR3 reads CASSLRDIRSGANVLTF. The CDR3 coding sequence is TGTGCCAGCAGCCTCAGGGACATTCGCTCTGGGGCCAACGTCCTGACTTTC.